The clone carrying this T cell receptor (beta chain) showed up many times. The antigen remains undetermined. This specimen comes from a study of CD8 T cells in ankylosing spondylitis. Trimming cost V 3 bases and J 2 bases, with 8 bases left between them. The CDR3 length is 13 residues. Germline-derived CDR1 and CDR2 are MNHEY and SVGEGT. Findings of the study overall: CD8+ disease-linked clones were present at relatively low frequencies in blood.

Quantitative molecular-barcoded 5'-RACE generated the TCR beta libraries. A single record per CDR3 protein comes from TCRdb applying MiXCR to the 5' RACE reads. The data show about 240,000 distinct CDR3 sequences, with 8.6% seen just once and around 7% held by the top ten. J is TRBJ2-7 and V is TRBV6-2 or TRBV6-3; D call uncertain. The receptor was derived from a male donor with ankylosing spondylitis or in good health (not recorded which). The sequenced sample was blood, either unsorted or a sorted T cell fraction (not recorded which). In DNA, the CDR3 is TGTGCCAGCAGTTATAGCTGGGCCTACGAGCAGTACTTC. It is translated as CASSYSWAYEQYF.